Listed below are T cell receptor beta chains from one sample, sequenced in a study of post-analysis software for immune sequencing data. TCRdb processed the PCR reads anew with MiXCR; each CDR3 protein has one entry. The table has 350,000 to 500,000 distinct CDR3 sequences, 30% to 40% seen once. Material for sequencing was blood. These receptors were collected from a girl aged 2 to 10 with multiple sclerosis. CDR3s include the opening cysteine and the closing phenylalanine or tryptophan. The D gene is left open where the match is weak. Part of the rows lack a size; the others show once, few, many or a class for expanded clones.

D gene: -
J gene: TRBJ2-2
V gene: TRBV29-1
clone size: -
CDR3 DNA: TGCAGCGCCGGGGCAGGGACGAACACCGGGGAGCTGTTTTTT
CDR3 protein: CSAGAGTNTGELFF

D gene: -
J gene: TRBJ2-3
V gene: TRBV12-3/TRBV12-4
clone size: few
CDR3 DNA: TGTGCCAGCAATACAGGGTTTCTAACAGATACGCAGTATTTT
CDR3 protein: CASNTGFLTDTQYF

D gene: -
J gene: TRBJ1-1
V gene: TRBV7-2
clone size: -
CDR3 DNA: TGTGCCAGCAGCTTCGACAGAGTTGAAGCTTTCTTT
CDR3 protein: CASSFDRVEAFF

D gene: TRBD2
J gene: TRBJ2-1
V gene: TRBV11-2
clone size: -
CDR3 DNA: TGTGCCAGCAGCTTCCGCGGGCCTAGACTAGCGGGAGGAGGGCAGTTCTTC
CDR3 protein: CASSFRGPRLAGGGQFF

D gene: TRBD2
J gene: TRBJ2-7
V gene: TRBV7-9
clone size: few
CDR3 DNA: TGTGCCAGCAGCTCCAAATACCTAGCGGGAGGCCCCCACGAGCAGTACTTC
CDR3 protein: CASSSKYLAGGPHEQYF

D gene: -
J gene: TRBJ2-6
V gene: TRBV12-3/TRBV12-4
clone size: -
CDR3 DNA: TGTACCAGCAGTTTACGTAGGCAGCTTAGCTCTGGGGCCAACGTCCTGACTTTC
CDR3 protein: CTSSLRRQLSSGANVLTF

D gene: -
J gene: TRBJ1-1
V gene: TRBV3-1
clone size: -
CDR3 DNA: TGTGCCAGCAGCCAAGATGGGCAACTGAAAGCTTTCTTT
CDR3 protein: CASSQDGQLKAFF

D gene: -
J gene: TRBJ2-1
V gene: TRBV5-1
clone size: few
CDR3 DNA: TGCGCCAGCAGCTTTCTCAGGGTAACAGACAATGAGCAGTTCTTC
CDR3 protein: CASSFLRVTDNEQFF

D gene: -
J gene: TRBJ2-7
V gene: TRBV5-5
clone size: -
CDR3 DNA: TGTACCAGCAGCTCCTCCGGGACAACATACAATGAGCAGTACTTC
CDR3 protein: CTSSSSGTTYNEQYF

D gene: -
J gene: TRBJ2-1
V gene: TRBV7-3
clone size: once
CDR3 DNA: TGTGCCAGTAGCCCTGGGGGGGCACCCAGGTTCAATGAGCAGTTCTTC
CDR3 protein: CASSPGGAPRFNEQFF

D gene: -
J gene: TRBJ2-2
V gene: TRBV18
clone size: -
CDR3 DNA: TGTGCCAGCTCACCACCAGGGGATTGGTCCACCGGGGAGCTGTTTTTT
CDR3 protein: CASSPPGDWSTGELFF

D gene: TRBD2
J gene: TRBJ2-7
V gene: TRBV6-5
clone size: few
CDR3 DNA: TGTGCCAGCAGAACCACGACTAGCGGGGGTAATGAGCAGTACTTC
CDR3 protein: CASRTTTSGGNEQYF

D gene: -
J gene: TRBJ1-4
V gene: TRBV10-3
clone size: -
CDR3 DNA: TGTGCCATCAGTGTGTCATCAGTTGAAAAACTGTTTTTT
CDR3 protein: CAISVSSVEKLFF

D gene: TRBD2
J gene: TRBJ2-1
V gene: TRBV7-9
clone size: few
CDR3 DNA: TGTGCCAGCAGCTTAGGTCCTAGCGGGGCGAGCTCCTACAATGAGCAGTTCTTC
CDR3 protein: CASSLGPSGASSYNEQFF

D gene: -
J gene: TRBJ2-2
V gene: TRBV29-1
clone size: -
CDR3 DNA: TGCAGCGTTGTTCTTTTCGGGGGAAAGGTGGGGACCGGGGAGCTGTTTTTT
CDR3 protein: CSVVLFGGKVGTGELFF

D gene: -
J gene: TRBJ2-5
V gene: TRBV29-1
clone size: -
CDR3 DNA: TGCAGCGTTGAGGTTTTAAGGGGGGGAGAGACCCAGTACTTC
CDR3 protein: CSVEVLRGGETQYF

D gene: -
J gene: TRBJ2-7
V gene: TRBV12-3/TRBV12-4
clone size: -
CDR3 DNA: TGTGCCAGCAGTACACCGGGACAAGGGCGCAACGAGCAGTACTTC
CDR3 protein: CASSTPGQGRNEQYF

D gene: TRBD1
J gene: TRBJ2-1
V gene: TRBV5-6
clone size: -
CDR3 DNA: TGTGCCAGCAGCCCCCCGGGGCTGGACAGGTATGATGAGCAGTTCTTC
CDR3 protein: CASSPPGLDRYDEQFF

D gene: -
J gene: TRBJ1-2
V gene: TRBV9
clone size: few
CDR3 DNA: TGTGCCAGCAGCGTAGTAAGAGGCCTTTTTAACTATGGCTACACCTTC
CDR3 protein: CASSVVRGLFNYGYTF

D gene: TRBD2
J gene: TRBJ2-5
V gene: TRBV7-8
clone size: few
CDR3 DNA: TGTGCCAGCAGCGGTAGCGGGGGGTTGGAGACCCAGTACTTC
CDR3 protein: CASSGSGGLETQYF

D gene: TRBD1
J gene: TRBJ1-1
V gene: TRBV20-1
clone size: few
CDR3 DNA: TGCAGTGCTAGGAAGGGGGCGGCTAACACTGAAGCTTTCTTT
CDR3 protein: CSARKGAANTEAFF

D gene: TRBD1
J gene: TRBJ1-2
V gene: TRBV28
clone size: -
CDR3 DNA: TGTGCCAGCACCCGGACAGGGTCGGCGATCTATGGCTACACCTTC
CDR3 protein: CASTRTGSAIYGYTF

D gene: TRBD1
J gene: TRBJ2-6
V gene: TRBV9
clone size: -
CDR3 DNA: TGTGCCAGCAGCGTAAATTCAGGGGGTTCTGGGGCCAACGTCCTGACTTTC
CDR3 protein: CASSVNSGGSGANVLTF